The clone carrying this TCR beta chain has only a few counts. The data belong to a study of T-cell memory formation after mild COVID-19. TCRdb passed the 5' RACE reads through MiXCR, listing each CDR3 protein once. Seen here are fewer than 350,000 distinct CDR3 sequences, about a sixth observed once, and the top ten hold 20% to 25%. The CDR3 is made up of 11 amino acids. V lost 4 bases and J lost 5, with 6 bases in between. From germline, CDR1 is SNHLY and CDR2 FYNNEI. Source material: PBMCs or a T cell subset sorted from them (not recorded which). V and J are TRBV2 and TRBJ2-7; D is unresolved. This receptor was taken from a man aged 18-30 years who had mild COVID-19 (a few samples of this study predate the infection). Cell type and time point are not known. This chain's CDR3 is CASSVQNEQYF. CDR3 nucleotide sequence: TGTGCCAGCAGTGTACAGAACGAGCAGTACTTC.